The count of the clone carrying this T cell receptor beta chain is one. Its antigen is still unknown. Trimming shortened V by 7 bases and J by 8 bases, and 15 bases separated the two germline ends. The CDR3 covers 12 residues. Germline-derived CDR1 and CDR2 are SQVTM and ANQGSEA. The entry originates in a study of identical twins. Study-wide findings and caveats: Fewer insertions marked abundant cord blood beta clonotypes; young adult naive trended weakly, memory not at all.

TCRdb reprocessed the 5' RACE reads with MiXCR, giving one entry per CDR3 protein. Among some 500,000 distinct CDR3 sequences listed, roughly a fifth were seen once. The sample was also linked to a second study, of T cells expressing NK-cell markers.

The sample consisted of CD4+ T cells sorted from blood. The sequence was obtained from a woman aged 18-30 years in good health. This chain joins TRBV29-1 and TRBJ2-1; tentatively, D is TRBD1 (6 bases). CDR3 in amino acids: CSAQWGPDEQFF. CDR3 in DNA: TGCAGCGCTCAGTGGGGGCCCGATGAGCAGTTCTTC.